This is a list of T cell receptor beta chains from one sample in a study of T cell responses to AZD1222 COVID-19 vaccine. The repertoire was sequenced with immunoSEQ multiplex PCR; TCRdb's copy has only in-frame clones and lacks some. The data contain 130,000 or so clones, 80% to 95% of them singletons. Material: peripheral blood, obtained on day 0 of MenACWY control vaccination. Receptors originate from an adult in good health. The CDR3 runs from the conserved cysteine through the conserved F or W. D genes are given only for firm matches. Size is stated for part of the rows, as once, few or many counts, or as a class when the clone is expanded.

v_call	d_call	j_call	clone_size	cdr3_aa	cdr3_nt
TRBV27	TRBD1	TRBJ1-6	.	CASSWTGIVSSYNSPLHF	TGTGCCAGCAGTTGGACAGGGATTGTGAGCTCCTATAATTCACCCCTCCACTTT
TRBV5-1	.	TRBJ2-3	.	CASAGGQTDTQYF	TGCGCCAGCGCAGGGGGGCAGACAGATACGCAGTATTTT
TRBV6-5	TRBD2	TRBJ2-7	.	CASSIDGLAWNEQYF	TGTGCCAGCAGCATTGATGGACTAGCGTGGAACGAGCAGTACTTC
TRBV3-1/TRBV3-2	TRBD2	TRBJ2-1	.	CASSQGVTSGGAGEQFF	TGTGCCAGCAGCCAAGGAGTAACTAGCGGGGGGGCTGGAGAGCAGTTCTTC
TRBV4-2	.	TRBJ1-1	.	CASSQGQVLAFF	TGTGCCAGCAGCCAGGGGCAAGTACTGGCTTTCTTT
TRBV6-2/TRBV6-3	TRBD1	TRBJ2-7	few	CASSPGTGMREQYF	TGTGCCAGCAGTCCCGGGACAGGGATGCGCGAGCAGTACTTC
TRBV18	.	TRBJ1-5	once	CASSPSGNQPQHF	TGTGCCAGCTCACCATCAGGGAATCAGCCCCAGCATTTT
TRBV7-2	.	TRBJ1-3	.	CASSLLSTGNTIYF	TGTGCCAGCAGCTTATTATCCACTGGAAACACCATATATTTT
TRBV19	.	TRBJ1-1	.	CASSINTHTEAFF	TGTGCCAGTAGTATAAACACCCACACTGAAGCTTTCTTT
TRBV4-2	.	TRBJ1-6	.	CASSQGLVHSPLHF	TGTGCCAGCAGCCAAGGTCTGGTTCATTCACCCCTCCACTTT
TRBV6-2/TRBV6-3	TRBD1	TRBJ1-6	.	CASSGGQANSPLHF	TGTGCCAGCAGTGGAGGACAGGCAAACTCACCCCTCCACTTT
TRBV28	TRBD2	TRBJ2-7	once	CASSLPGLAGAAYEQYF	TGTGCCAGCAGTCTACCGGGACTAGCGGGAGCGGCCTACGAGCAGTACTTC
TRBV7-9	.	TRBJ1-2	.	CASSLVGGQDSYGYTF	TGTGCCAGCAGCTTAGTCGGCGGGCAGGACAGCTATGGCTACACCTTC
TRBV21-1	.	TRBJ2-3	.	CASSKRGGRSDTQYF	TGTGCCAGCAGCAAACGGGGGGGCCGATCAGATACGCAGTATTTT
TRBV3-1/TRBV3-2	TRBD1	TRBJ1-2	.	CASSQLGGQRNHYGYTF	TGTGCCAGCAGCCAACTAGGGGGACAGAGAAACCACTATGGCTACACCTTC
TRBV10-3	.	TRBJ1-2	.	CAISESVGGYTF	TGTGCCATCAGTGAGTCGGTGGGAGGCTACACCTTC
TRBV29-1	.	TRBJ1-3	.	CSVEDPGAGNTIYF	TGCAGCGTTGAAGATCCAGGGGCTGGAAACACCATATATTTT
TRBV28	TRBD1	TRBJ1-1	.	CASLPHYRGNTEAFF	TGTGCCAGCCTTCCCCACTACAGGGGGAACACTGAAGCTTTCTTT
TRBV20-1	.	TRBJ1-2	.	CSARGNGYTF	TGCAGTGCCAGGGGAAATGGCTACACCTTC
TRBV10-3	TRBD1	TRBJ1-5	.	CAISEGQGSNQPQHF	TGTGCCATCAGTGAGGGACAGGGTAGCAATCAGCCCCAGCATTTT
TRBV5-6	TRBD1	TRBJ1-1	once	CASSWGPGTANTEAFF	TGTGCCAGCAGCTGGGGACCCGGGACAGCTAACACTGAAGCTTTCTTT
TRBV5-1	.	TRBJ2-7	.	CASSSHYEQYF	TGCGCCAGCAGCTCCCACTACGAGCAGTACTTC
TRBV11-2	TRBD1	TRBJ2-2	.	CASSQTGVYTGELFF	TGTGCCAGCAGCCAGACAGGGGTATACACCGGGGAGCTGTTTTTT
TRBV18	TRBD1	TRBJ1-3	once	CASSPTGQAGNTIYF	TGTGCCAGCTCACCAACGGGACAGGCTGGAAACACCATATATTTT
TRBV28	.	TRBJ1-2	.	CASRRLYGYTF	TGTGCCAGTCGACGCCTGTATGGCTACACCTTC
TRBV6-2/TRBV6-3	TRBD1	TRBJ2-4	.	CASSYSRRTGGNIQYF	TGTGCCAGCAGTTACTCGAGGCGGACAGGGGGAAACATTCAGTACTTC